The sequence of this TCR beta chain was determined in a study of T cells in Graves' hyperthyroidism and ophthalmopathy. Germline CDR1 reads LGHDT; CDR2 reads YNNKEL (reference sequence). This CDR3 comprises 14 residues. V lost 4 bases and J 8 bases, leaving 17 bases between the germline ends. TCR beta CDR3 regions were amplified from RNA. The HTBI primer set was used in a first-round RT-PCR of the TCR CDR3. TCRdb independently ran MiXCR on the multiplex PCR reads; one entry per CDR3 protein. This sample has over 350,000 distinct CDR3 sequences, with roughly 15% found just once. This clonotype has at least ten counts.

The chain has TRBV3-1 and TRBJ1-2; D perhaps matches TRBD1 (5 bases). The receptor was derived from a man aged 18 to 30 with Graves' ophthalmopathy. Sequenced: blood. The DNA of the CDR3 is TGTGCCAGCAGCCTCGGATCGGGGACCCAAGGCTACACCTTC. It codes for CASSLGSGTQGYTF.